What follows are 17 T cell receptor beta chains derived from one specimen sequenced in a study of control samples from healthy donors and cancer patients. Profiled with immunoSEQ multiplex PCR; TCRdb holds only in-frame clones, not every one. The profile shows around 80,000 clones, 90% to 95% of them singletons. The sequenced sample consisted of blood. Every receptor here comes from a man aged 45-65 years in good health.

The V and J genes are TRBV3-1 (or the pseudogene TRBV3-2) and TRBJ1-5; maybe TRBD1 (5 bases). The V gene's germline CDR1 is LGHDT and CDR2 YNNKEL (reference sequence). V was trimmed by 5 bases and J by 9 bases, leaving 14 bases between them. The length of the CDR3 is 13 residues. CDR3 bases: TGTGCCAGCAGCTACGGGGGGTATCTGCCCCAGCATTTT. Translated, it gives CASSYGGYLPQHF.

The chain employs TRBV6-1 and TRBJ1-1, with a tentative D call TRBD1 (5 bases). Trimming shortened V by 1 base and J by 6 bases, and 12 bases separated the two germline ends. Germline-derived CDR1 and CDR2 are MNHNS and SASEGT. The CDR3 consists of 14 residues. The CDR3 region has the DNA TGTGCCAGCAGTGAAGATGGGGACTTCCCTGAAGCTTTCTTT. This sequence encodes CASSEDGDFPEAFF.

The rearrangement links TRBV29-1 to TRBJ1-6, with D perhaps matching TRBD1 (5 bases). Germline loops: CDR1 SQVTM, CDR2 ANQGSEA. V was trimmed by 4 bases and J by 9 bases, leaving 13 bases between them. The CDR3 has 13 amino acids. The CDR3 is CSVAAGLGSPLHF. For the CDR3, the DNA is TGCAGCGTTGCGGCAGGGCTTGGTTCACCCCTCCACTTT.

This sequence joins TRBV11-1 and TRBJ1-2; no clear D gene. Trimming shortened V by 0 bases and J by 6 bases, and 14 bases separated the two germline ends. Germline CDR1 SGHAT, CDR2 FQDESV (reference sequence). The CDR3 spans 15 residues. The CDR3 sequence is CASSLATLGRDGYTF. CDR3 in DNA: TGTGCCAGCAGCTTAGCCACCCTGGGAAGGGATGGCTACACCTTC.

The chain has TRBV7-2 and TRBJ1-1, with D possibly matching TRBD1 (5 bases). The V gene lost 5 bases and the J gene lost 2 bases, with 12 bases spanning the gap. Germline values: CDR1 SGHTA, CDR2 FQGNSA. The CDR3 sequence is 14 residues long. CDR3 protein: CASSPLTANTEAFF. The CDR3 nucleotides are TGTGCCAGCAGCCCATTGACAGCCAACACTGAAGCTTTCTTT.

The gene calls are TRBV7-2 and TRBJ1-2, with D possibly matching TRBD1 (5 bases). CDR1 is SGHTA, CDR2 FQGNSA, per germline. This CDR3 is 15 amino acids long. With 0 bases removed from V and 1 base from J, the gap between germline ends came to 9 bases. CDR3 sequence (DNA): TGTGCCAGCAGCTTAGCAGGGGTTAATAACTATGGCTACACCTTC. It encodes CASSLAGVNNYGYTF.

J is TRBJ2-5 and V is TRBV5-6; either TRBD1 or TRBD2 may fit D (5 bases each). V was cut by 6 bases and J by 5 bases, with 23 bases left in between. CDR1 is SGHDT, CDR2 YYEEEE, per germline. This CDR3 comprises 16 residues. The CDR3 region has the DNA TGTGCCAGCACCTCTAAACATTGGGGGTCAAGGGAGACCCAGTACTTC. Its protein product is CASTSKHWGSRETQYF.

The chain couples TRBV10-3 to TRBJ2-7; unclear D gene. Per germline, CDR1 ENHRY and CDR2 SYGVKD. The CDR3 covers 11 residues. V was cut by 5 bases and J by 5 bases, with 7 bases left in between. The CDR3 spells CAISFVNEQYF. CDR3 nucleotides: TGTGCCATCAGTTTTGTTAACGAGCAGTACTTC.

V usage is TRBV12-3 or TRBV12-4 and J usage is TRBJ1-5; 8 bases are shared with TRBD1. V shed 9 bases and J 4 bases; nucleotides not matched to a gene: 5. This CDR3 spans 13 amino acids. The CDR3 sequence is CASGDRINQPQHF. The CDR3 DNA reads as TGTGCCAGTGGGGACAGGATAAATCAGCCCCAGCATTTT.

The V and J genes are TRBV7-2 and TRBJ1-1; TRBD1 might be the D (5 bases). Trimming cost V 4 bases and J 1 base, with 10 bases left between them. This CDR3 is 14 amino acids long. From germline, CDR1 is SGHTA and CDR2 FQGNSA. CDR3 DNA sequence: TGTGCCAGCAGCTACGCCGGGACGAACACTGAAGCTTTCTTT. Amino acids: CASSYAGTNTEAFF.

The V gene is TRBV11-2, the J gene TRBJ1-1; D is possibly TRBD1 (6 bases). In germline, CDR1 is SGHAT, CDR2 FQNNGV. The CDR3 extends over 14 amino acids. Trimming left V 6 bases short and J 3 bases short, with 14 bases between. CDR3 sequence: CASSYIKGDTEAFF. CDR3 nucleotides: TGTGCCAGCAGTTATATAAAGGGGGACACTGAAGCTTTCTTT. Together with reference TRBV11-2 and TRBJ1-1, the CDR3 gives the full variable domain: EAGVAQSPRYKIIEKRQSVAFWCNPISGHATLYWYQQILGQGPKLLIQFQNNGVVDDSQLPKDRFSAERLKGVDSTLKIQPAKLEDSAVYLCASSYIKGDTEAFFGQGTRLTVV.

V is TRBV30 and J is TRBJ1-2, with D hard to call. Germline V gene lookup returns CDR1 GTSNPN and CDR2 SVGIG (reference sequence). V shed 2 bases and J shed 2 bases, with 3 bases lying between them. There are 11 residues in the CDR3. CDR3 in amino acids: CAWSLNYGYTF. CDR3 bases: TGTGCCTGGAGTCTGAACTATGGCTACACCTTC.

V usage is TRBV6-9 and J usage is TRBJ2-1; the D is unclear. This CDR3 has 13 amino acids. In germline, CDR1 is MNHGY, CDR2 SVAAGI. The V end lost 0 bases, the J end lost 3 bases, and 3 bases lay between the germline ends. This CDR3 reads CASSYSSYNEQFF. CDR3 sequence (DNA): TGTGCCAGCAGTTATTCCAGCTACAATGAGCAGTTCTTC.

CDR3 region: CASSYRGQGANVLTF. The CDR3 coding sequence is TGTGCCAGCAGTTACAGGGGGCAGGGGGCCAACGTCCTGACTTTC. V is TRBV6-2 or TRBV6-3 and J is TRBJ2-6; 7 positions match TRBD1. CDR1 is MNHEY and CDR2 is SVGEGT in the germline V gene. V shed 2 bases, J shed 4 bases, and the junction held 2 bases outside the gene matches. The length of the CDR3 is 15 residues.

A note on this clone: The same CDR3 arises from other DNA sequences in this sample as well. The chain recombines TRBV7-2 with TRBJ2-1; D perhaps matches TRBD1 (5 bases). V was shortened by 5 bases and J by 4 bases, with 6 bases between the two germline ends. Germline V gene data show CDR1 as SGHTA and CDR2 as FQGNSA. The CDR3 loop spans 12 amino acids. CDR3 in DNA: TGTGCCAGCAGCGCAGGGTACAATGAGCAGTTCTTC. It encodes CASSAGYNEQFF.

The V call is TRBV10-2, the J call TRBJ1-2; D may be TRBD1 (5 bases). CDR1 is WSHSY and CDR2 is SAAADI in the germline V gene. Trimming shortened V by 4 bases and J by 5 bases, and 17 bases separated the two germline ends. This CDR3 has 15 amino acids. CDR3 sequence reads: CASSAGTVVVYGYTF. The CDR3 DNA sequence: TGCGCCAGCAGTGCAGGGACGGTCGTTGTTTATGGCTACACCTTC.

The genes are TRBV13 and TRBJ2-7; perhaps D is TRBD1 or TRBD2 (5 bases each). Germline CDR1 PRHDT, CDR2 FYEKMQ (reference sequence). The V and J ends lost 7 bases and 0 bases respectively, with 13 bases between them. This CDR3 is 14 amino acids long. The CDR3 DNA is TGTGCCAGCATGACAAGGGGAGCCTCCTACGAGCAGTACTTC. This codes for CASMTRGASYEQYF.